These 24 T cell receptor beta chains originate from one sample sequenced in a study of Graves' ophthalmopathy and Graves' hyperthyroidism. RNA transcripts yielded amplified TCR beta CDR3 regions. The library came from an HTBI-primed first-round RT-PCR and a second-round multiplex PCR. Using its own MiXCR run on the multiplex PCR reads, TCRdb lists one record per CDR3 protein. The profile covers about 740,000 distinct CDR3 sequences, with around 40% appearing a single time and roughly 45% taken by the ten largest. The sequenced material came from peripheral blood. The receptors were gathered from an adult man with Graves' ophthalmopathy.

The table lists this clonotype with a few counts. This chain uses TRBV7-4 with TRBJ1-5; TRBD1 agrees at 8 bases. The germline V gene encodes CDR1 SGHVT and CDR2 SQSDAQ. V lost 8 bases, J lost 5 bases, and 14 bases stayed unmatched. The CDR3 totals 16 residues. CDR3 in DNA: TGTGCCAGCCTACAGGACAGGGCGGGAGGGTATCAGCCCCAGCATTTT. Translated, it gives CASLQDRAGGYQPQHF.

This clonotype was recorded many times. J is TRBJ1-6 and V is TRBV10-2; 7 bases are a match to TRBD1. This CDR3 comprises 15 residues. V lost 6 bases to trimming and J lost 7 bases; unmatched junction nucleotides: 9. Germline CDR1 reads WSHSY; CDR2 reads SAAADI. In DNA form, the CDR3 reads TGCGCCAGCAGCGATATGACAGGGCGAAATTCACCCCTCCACTTT. Translation gives CASSDMTGRNSPLHF.

This clonotype showed up many times. The genes are TRBV2 and TRBJ2-7; 7 positions agree with TRBD2. CDR3 length: 14 residues. Trimming removed 3 bases from V and 1 base from J; junction bases left unmatched: 3. Germline-derived CDR1 and CDR2 are SNHLY and FYNNEI. The CDR3 spells CASSETSLSYEQYF. CDR3 bases: TGTGCCAGCAGTGAGACTAGCTTATCCTACGAGCAGTACTTC.

This clonotype was observed at least ten times. This chain connects TRBV19 to TRBJ1-2; TRBD1 agrees at 7 bases. The CDR3 has 14 residues. Germline CDR1 reads LNHDA; CDR2 reads SQIVND (reference sequence). The V segment lost 2 bases and the J segment 7 bases; nucleotides outside the gene matches: 7. The CDR3 DNA follows: TGTGCCAGTAGTATACCTCAGGGGGGCTTTGGCTACACCTTC. This codes for CASSIPQGGFGYTF. Filled out from reference TRBV19 and TRBJ1-2, the complete variable domain reads DGGITQSPKYLFRKEGQNVTLSCEQNLNHDAMYWYRQDPGQGLRLIYYSQIVNDFQKGDIAEGYSVSREKKESFPLTVTSAQKNPTAFYLCASSIPQGGFGYTFGSGTRLTVV.

The V gene is TRBV10-3, the J gene TRBJ1-2; the match to TRBD1 covers 7 bases. CDR1 is ENHRY and CDR2 is SYGVKD in the germline V gene. V lost 10 bases, J lost 8 bases, and 13 bases stayed unmatched. The CDR3 is 13 residues long. The CDR3 spells CASNLDRVGGYTF. CDR3 DNA: TGTGCCAGCAACCTAGACAGGGTTGGAGGCTACACCTTC.

This clonotype showed up many times. The genes are TRBV15 and TRBJ2-7; no clear D. There are 13 residues in the CDR3. Per germline, CDR1 LNHNV and CDR2 YYDKDF (reference sequence). Trimming removed 3 bases from V and 6 bases from J, with 12 bases in between. In DNA form, the CDR3 reads TGTGCCACCAGCAGGGGTAGATACCCCGAGCAGTACTTC. Its protein is CATSRGRYPEQYF.

This rearrangement joins TRBV9 to TRBJ1-1; the D gene is possibly TRBD1 (6 bases). Trimming pared 4 bases from V and 11 bases from J, leaving 15 bases between. The germline V gene has CDR1 SGDLS and CDR2 YYNGEE. The CDR3 runs 12 residues. DNA for the CDR3: TGTGCCAGCAGCCAAGGGGGGGAGTACGCTTTCTTT. Its translation is CASSQGGEYAFF.

This clonotype was counted between two and nine times. Sequence at one end of the junction differs from germline and may be a read error. The chain is built from TRBV24-1 and TRBJ1-1; D unresolved. In germline, CDR1 is KGHDR, CDR2 SFDVKD. There are 13 residues in the CDR3. The chain's CDR3 is CASSFYANTEAFF. CDR3 sequence (DNA): TGTGCCAGCAGTTTTTACGCGAACACTGAAGCTTTCTTT.

This clonotype has only a few counts. V gene TRBV5-1 combines with J gene TRBJ2-7; the D gene could be TRBD1 or TRBD2 (5 bases each). With 5 bases removed from V and 4 bases from J, the gap between germline ends came to 16 bases. CDR1 and CDR2 (germline): SGHRS, YFSETQ. CDR3 size: 14 residues. This chain's CDR3 is CASRYRDGPYEQYF. CDR3 nucleotide sequence: TGCGCCAGCAGGTACCGGGACGGGCCTTACGAGCAGTACTTC. Based on the CDR3 plus reference TRBV5-1 and TRBJ2-7, the full variable domain is KAGVTQTPRYLIKTRGQQVTLSCSPISGHRSVSWYQQTPGQGLQFLFEYFSETQRNKGNFPGRFSGRQFSNSRSEMNVSTLELGDSALYLCASRYRDGPYEQYFGPGTRLTVT.

V gene TRBV19 combines with J gene TRBJ2-5; D perhaps matches TRBD2 (6 bases). The germline V gene encodes CDR1 LNHDA and CDR2 SQIVND (reference sequence). The CDR3 sequence is 14 residues long. Trimming removed 5 bases from V and 5 bases from J, with 15 bases in between. The CDR3 nucleotides are TGTGCCAGTAGTTCTTACTCCGGAGGGGAGACCCAGTACTTC. Amino acids: CASSSYSGGETQYF. Complete variable domain (other parts from reference TRBV19 and TRBJ2-5): DGGITQSPKYLFRKEGQNVTLSCEQNLNHDAMYWYRQDPGQGLRLIYYSQIVNDFQKGDIAEGYSVSREKKESFPLTVTSAQKNPTAFYLCASSSYSGGETQYFGPGTRLLVL.

V usage is TRBV20-1 and J usage is TRBJ2-6; no clear D. V lost 3 bases and J lost 2, with 8 bases in between. The CDR3 contains 14 residues. Per the germline V gene, CDR1 is DFQATT and CDR2 is SNEGSKA (reference sequence). CDR3 sequence: CSASGLAGANVLTF. The CDR3 DNA reads as TGCAGTGCTAGCGGGTTAGCTGGGGCCAACGTCCTGACTTTC.

The sample holds a few counts of this clonotype. This rearrangement joins TRBV20-1 to TRBJ1-5; TRBD1 matches 8 bases. Trimming at V came to 5 bases and at J to 7 bases, leaving 7 bases not matched to a gene. CDR3 length: 13 residues. Germline assignment: CDR1 DFQATT and CDR2 SNEGSKA (reference sequence). CDR3 loop: CSAETGVSQPQHF. CDR3 coding DNA: TGCAGTGCTGAGACAGGGGTGAGCCAGCCCCAGCATTTT.

This clonotype appeared a few times. The CDR3 is CASTYLGQGSHEQYF. As DNA, the CDR3 is TGTGCCAGCACCTACTTGGGACAGGGGTCCCACGAGCAGTACTTC. This chain uses TRBV6-6 with TRBJ2-7; TRBD1 matches 10 bases. The germline V gene has CDR1 MNHNY and CDR2 SVGAGI (reference sequence). With V trimmed by 7 bases and J by 5 bases, 11 bases remained unmatched. This CDR3 has 15 residues.

This clonotype was observed many times. This chain links TRBV2 with TRBJ1-5; a weak D match, TRBD1 (6 bases). The CDR3 runs to 14 residues. Per germline, CDR1 SNHLY and CDR2 FYNNEI. The V and J ends lost 4 bases and 4 bases respectively, with 11 bases between them. The CDR3 DNA reads TGTGCCAGCAGTGTCGCGAGGGGGAATCAGCCCCAGCATTTT. This encodes CASSVARGNQPQHF. The full variable domain, completed using reference TRBV2 and TRBJ1-5, is EPEVTQTPSHQVTQMGQEVILRCVPISNHLYFYWYRQILGQKVEFLVSFYNNEISEKSEIFDDQFSVERPDGSNFTLKIRSTKLEDSAMYFCASSVARGNQPQHFGDGTRLSIL.

This sequence joins TRBV25-1 and TRBJ1-2, with 8 bases identical to TRBD1. The CDR3 is 12 residues long. The germline gives CDR1 MGHDK, CDR2 SYGVNS. The ends lost 6 bases at V and 11 bases at J; junction bases unmatched: 8. The CDR3 is CASSVLQGGYTF. The CDR3 nucleotides read TGTGCCAGCAGCGTCCTACAGGGGGGGTACACCTTC.

The rearrangement links TRBV9 to TRBJ1-6; 9 nucleotides match TRBD1. V shed 2 bases and J 7 bases; nucleotides not matched to a gene: 10. Germline values: CDR1 SGDLS, CDR2 YYNGEE. There are 17 residues in the CDR3. The CDR3 region is CASSVDPEGQGNSPLHF. In DNA, the CDR3 is TGTGCCAGCAGCGTGGATCCAGAGGGACAGGGCAATTCACCCCTCCACTTT.

As concerns this clonotype: This may stem from a read error, because a much larger clone lies one nucleotide away. The chain links TRBV2 to TRBJ1-5; unclear D gene. V lost 6 bases, J lost 11 bases, and 14 bases lay in between. Germline loops: CDR1 SNHLY, CDR2 FYNNEI. The CDR3 length is 12 residues. This chain's CDR3 is CASRNTVTAQHF. The CDR3 nucleotides are TGTGCCAGCAGGAACACGGTAACAGCCCAGCATTTT.

V is TRBV15 and J is TRBJ1-2; D is possibly TRBD1 (6 bases). Per germline, CDR1 LNHNV and CDR2 YYDKDF (reference sequence). The V gene lost 0 bases and the J gene lost 5 bases, with 16 bases spanning the gap. This CDR3 contains 16 residues. The CDR3 coding sequence is TGTGCCACCAGCAGAGATTTAGGGGGGGCTCGGTATGGCTACACCTTC. It is translated as CATSRDLGGARYGYTF.

The chain joins TRBV19 to TRBJ2-7; 8 nucleotides line up with TRBD2. This CDR3 spans 14 amino acids. CDR1 LNHDA and CDR2 SQIVND come from the germline V gene (reference sequence). V shed 1 base, J shed 3 bases, and the junction held 2 bases outside the gene matches. The CDR3 loop is CASSIAGGDYEQYF. CDR3 DNA: TGTGCCAGTAGTATAGCGGGAGGGGACTACGAGCAGTACTTC.

This clonotype was recorded at least ten times. J is TRBJ2-7 and V is TRBV11-2, with 7 bases that match TRBD1. The CDR3 consists of 15 residues. Germline V gene lookup returns CDR1 SGHAT and CDR2 FQNNGV. J lost 5 bases, V lost 5 bases, and 12 bases had no gene match. DNA for the CDR3: TGTGCCAGCAGCCAAGGACAGGCCGAAAGGGACGAGCAGTACTTC. This translates into CASSQGQAERDEQYF.

There are a few counts of this clonotype. The chain carries TRBV11-2 and TRBJ2-7, with TRBD1 matching over 12 bases. V lost 5 bases to trimming and J lost 3 bases; unmatched junction nucleotides: 5. The CDR3 runs to 15 residues. CDR1 and CDR2 (germline): SGHAT, FQNNGV. CDR3 protein: CASSQGQGAFYEQYF. Here the CDR3 DNA reads TGTGCCAGCAGCCAGGGACAGGGGGCGTTCTACGAGCAGTACTTC.

Ten or more counts support this clonotype. This rearrangement joins TRBV15 to TRBJ2-7; tentatively, D is TRBD1 (6 bases). CDR3 length: 14 residues. Trimming took 1 base from V and 4 from J, leaving 11 bases between them. Germline lookup yields CDR1 LNHNV and CDR2 YYDKDF (reference sequence). Here the CDR3 DNA reads TGTGCCACCAGCAGAGCACGGACAGTATACGAGCAGTACTTC. Its protein product is CATSRARTVYEQYF.

The genes are TRBV10-3 and TRBJ1-1; a possible D gene is TRBD1 (5 bases). The V and J ends lost 10 bases and 1 base respectively, with 19 bases between them. Germline assignment: CDR1 ENHRY and CDR2 SYGVKD. The CDR3 has 15 residues. CDR3 bases: TGTGCCAGCAGACTACGGCTGACAGAGAACACTGAAGCTTTCTTT. Residues: CASRLRLTENTEAFF.

This clonotype has just a few counts. The rearrangement joins TRBV10-3 to TRBJ2-5; 8 nucleotides agree with TRBD1. This CDR3 contains 14 residues. Germline lookup yields CDR1 ENHRY and CDR2 SYGVKD. Trimming cost V 10 bases and J 2 bases; bases outside gene matches: 9. The CDR3 sequence: CATSQGADQETQYF. CDR3 in DNA: TGTGCCACCTCCCAGGGGGCAGATCAAGAGACCCAGTACTTC.